The 28 T cell receptor beta chains presented below share a single source sample, sequenced in a study of cytomegalovirus exposure and HLA in healthy donors. Amplification used 60 Vbeta primers and 13 Jbeta primers. Sequenced by immunoSEQ multiplex PCR; TCRdb stores in-frame clones only, minus some. Among 280,000 or so clones listed, about 90% were seen once. The material sequenced was PBMCs. The receptors were gathered from a woman in her late teens or twenties in good health and CMV-seronegative.

The gene calls are TRBV7-2 and TRBJ1-1; a weak D match, TRBD1 (6 bases). The CDR3 runs 14 residues. Germline CDR1 is SGHTA and CDR2 is FQGNSA. V was trimmed by 9 bases and J by 4 bases, leaving 18 bases between them. CDR3 in amino acids: CASQEAGVSTEAFF. DNA of the CDR3: TGTGCCAGTCAAGAAGCAGGGGTCAGCACTGAAGCTTTCTTT.

V usage is TRBV11-1 and J usage is TRBJ2-3; 7 nucleotides match TRBD2. This CDR3 is built from 14 residues. Germline V CDR1 and CDR2: SGHAT, FQDESV (reference sequence). The ends lost 2 bases at V and 5 bases at J; junction bases unmatched: 4. DNA for the CDR3: TGTGCCAGCAGCTTAAGCGGGGCCTTAGATACGCAGTATTTT. It translates to CASSLSGALDTQYF.

DNA for the CDR3: TGTGCCAGCAGGGCACAGAACACTGAAGCTTTCTTT. Translating it yields CASRAQNTEAFF. The J gene is TRBJ1-1, the V gene TRBV6-6; D not certain. Deletions cut 6 bases from V and 1 base from J, with 6 bases between. The CDR3 has 12 residues. Per the germline V gene, CDR1 is MNHNY and CDR2 is SVGAGI (reference sequence).

The V call is TRBV7-3, the J call TRBJ1-6, with D perhaps matching TRBD1 (5 bases). This CDR3 is 14 amino acids long. V lost 3 bases and J lost 2, with 5 bases in between. Germline V gene sequence: CDR1 SGHTA, CDR2 FQGTGA. The CDR3 DNA sequence: TGTGCCAGCAGCTTGGACACCTATAATTCACCCCTCCACTTT. Translation: CASSLDTYNSPLHF.

This rearrangement joins TRBV10-2 to TRBJ2-3; 9 bases are shared with TRBD2. The V gene end was trimmed by 4 bases and the J gene end by 1 base; junction bases not matched to a gene: 6. Germline V gene lookup returns CDR1 WSHSY and CDR2 SAAADI. The CDR3 is 16 amino acids. In DNA form, the CDR3 reads TGCGCCAGCAGTGGTAGGACTAGCGAAGGCACAGATACGCAGTATTTT. This translates into CASSGRTSEGTDTQYF.

This sequence joins TRBV7-9 and TRBJ2-7, with TRBD1 identical over 8 bases. The CDR3 runs to 19 residues. Germline V CDR1 and CDR2: SEHNR, FQNEAQ (reference sequence). After removal of 0 bases from V and 0 bases from J, the junction contained 13 bases not matched to a gene. The CDR3 spells CASSLARVFGDRSSYEQYF. The CDR3 DNA reads as TGTGCCAGCAGCTTAGCGCGTGTGTTTGGGGACAGGAGCTCCTACGAGCAGTACTTC.

This clone was detected once. This sequence joins TRBV11-2 and TRBJ2-7, with TRBD1 matching 7 bases. The CDR3 totals 14 residues. The germline CDR1 and CDR2 sequences are SGHAT and FQNNGV. Trimming at V came to 1 base and at J to 2 bases, leaving 2 bases not matched to a gene. DNA for the CDR3: TGTGCCAGCAGCTTAGGGACAGGAACCTACGAGCAGTACTTC. It is translated as CASSLGTGTYEQYF.

The CDR3: CASSPPRTGLDGYTF. Here the CDR3 DNA reads TGTGCCAGCAGCCCCCCGAGGACAGGTTTAGATGGCTACACCTTC. The rearrangement joins TRBV11-2 to TRBJ1-2; 7 nucleotides match TRBD1. The CDR3 has 15 amino acids. Germline V gene lookup returns CDR1 SGHAT and CDR2 FQNNGV. V was pared by 5 bases and J by 6 bases, with 12 bases of the junction left unmatched.

This sequence joins TRBV19 and TRBJ2-1; D uncertain. CDR1 is LNHDA, CDR2 SQIVND, per germline (reference sequence). This CDR3 region has 15 residues. V was clipped by 0 bases and J by 4 bases, with 10 bases between them. This chain's CDR3 is CASSIDSISYNEQFF. For the CDR3, the DNA is TGTGCCAGTAGTATAGACTCCATTAGTTACAATGAGCAGTTCTTC. The variable domain in full, with the rest retrieved from reference TRBV19 and TRBJ2-1, is DGGITQSPKYLFRKEGQNVTLSCEQNLNHDAMYWYRQDPGQGLRLIYYSQIVNDFQKGDIAEGYSVSREKKESFPLTVTSAQKNPTAFYLCASSIDSISYNEQFFGPGTRLTVL.

The V and J genes are TRBV6-5 and TRBJ1-2; D gene unclear. The V gene's germline CDR1 is MNHEY and CDR2 SVGAGI. The CDR3 is made up of 12 amino acids. The V end was cut by 0 bases, the J end by 6 bases, with 5 bases between. Here the CDR3 DNA reads TGTGCCAGCAGTTACTCGAACAATGGCTACACCTTC. Its protein is CASSYSNNGYTF.

The gene calls are TRBV7-2 and TRBJ1-1; 7 bases map to TRBD1. This CDR3 is 15 amino acids long. Unmatched junction bases numbered 7, after V lost 6 bases and J lost 0 bases. Germline V lookup: CDR1 SGHTA, CDR2 FQGNSA. The CDR3 nucleotides read TGTGCCAGCAGTCGTAAACAGGGGTTGAACACTGAAGCTTTCTTT. Its translation: CASSRKQGLNTEAFF.

The rearrangement links TRBV11-2 to TRBJ2-1; TRBD1 aligns across 8 bases. The ends lost 5 bases at V and 7 bases at J; junction bases unmatched: 16. Germline CDR1 and CDR2: SGHAT and FQNNGV. The CDR3 runs 17 residues. Here the CDR3 reads CASSPVGRGLPLNEQFF. The CDR3 DNA follows: TGTGCCAGCAGCCCAGTAGGCAGGGGGCTCCCTTTAAATGAGCAGTTCTTC.

V is TRBV5-1 and J is TRBJ2-5, with D possibly being TRBD2 (6 bases). Germline-derived CDR1 and CDR2 are SGHRS and YFSETQ. The CDR3 is made up of 14 amino acids. Trimming cost V 1 base and J 4 bases, with 11 bases left between them. The CDR3 reads CASSLWGDGETQYF. CDR3 coding DNA: TGCGCCAGCAGCTTGTGGGGGGACGGAGAGACCCAGTACTTC.

This chain connects TRBV27 to TRBJ1-3; D call uncertain. CDR3 length: 18 residues. Germline CDR1 and CDR2: MNHEY and SMNVEV (reference sequence). Trimming took off 0 bases at V and 0 bases at J, with 15 bases between the two ends. The CDR3 region has the DNA TGTGCCAGCAGTTTATCTTACTTTACAGAGCCCTCTGGAAACACCATATATTTT. It encodes CASSLSYFTEPSGNTIYF.

This chain connects TRBV2 to TRBJ2-3; no clear D. There are 12 residues in the CDR3. Trimming removed 6 bases from V and 3 bases from J, with 7 bases in between. The germline gives CDR1 SNHLY, CDR2 FYNNEI. The CDR3: CASSVSTDTQYF. The CDR3 coding sequence is TGTGCCAGCAGCGTTAGTACAGATACGCAGTATTTT.

This clone showed up just a few times. V is TRBV2 and J is TRBJ2-7; tentative D call: TRBD1 (6 bases). Germline-derived CDR1 and CDR2 are SNHLY and FYNNEI. Trimming shortened V by 6 bases and J by 4 bases, and 13 bases separated the two germline ends. The CDR3 covers 13 residues. The CDR3 bases are TGTGCCAGCAGCTTACAGGGTGGGTACGAGCAGTACTTC. Protein product: CASSLQGGYEQYF. Filled out from reference TRBV2 and TRBJ2-7, the complete variable domain reads EPEVTQTPSHQVTQMGQEVILRCVPISNHLYFYWYRQILGQKVEFLVSFYNNEISEKSEIFDDQFSVERPDGSNFTLKIRSTKLEDSAMYFCASSLQGGYEQYFGPGTRLTVT.

The rearrangement links TRBV19 to TRBJ1-2; the D gene is possibly TRBD1 (5 bases). V lost 6 bases, J lost 4 bases, and 12 bases lay in between. This CDR3 has 13 amino acids. In germline, CDR1 is LNHDA, CDR2 SQIVND (reference sequence). In nucleotides, the CDR3 is TGTGCCAGTAGCCCCCGACAGCCCTATGGCTACACCTTC. It yields the protein CASSPRQPYGYTF.

The chain links TRBV4-1 to TRBJ2-7, with TRBD2 matching 9 bases. Germline trimming cut 4 bases from V and 6 bases from J; bases unmatched to any gene: 4. The CDR3 sequence is 13 residues long. Germline V gives CDR1 MGHRA, CDR2 YSYEKL. CDR3 nucleotides: TGCGCCAGCAGCCTGAGGACTAGCGCCGAGCAGTACTTC. Protein sequence: CASSLRTSAEQYF.

The chain carries TRBV27 and TRBJ1-5; 8 bases align to TRBD1. CDR3 length: 15 amino acids. Trimming cost V 4 bases and J 2 bases; bases outside gene matches: 4. Germline assignment: CDR1 MNHEY and CDR2 SMNVEV (reference sequence). CDR3 amino acids: CASSYKTGGNQPQHF. The DNA of the CDR3 is TGTGCCAGCAGTTACAAGACAGGGGGCAATCAGCCCCAGCATTTT.

The count of this clone is one. This chain connects TRBV5-4 to TRBJ2-3; 11 bases map to TRBD2. The CDR3 totals 16 residues. The ends lost 4 bases at V and 3 bases at J; junction bases unmatched: 7. Germline V CDR1 and CDR2: SGHNT, YYREEE (reference sequence). Here the CDR3 reads CASSGLLAGGTDTQYF. CDR3 DNA sequence: TGTGCCAGCAGCGGACTATTAGCGGGGGGGACAGATACGCAGTATTTT.

This rearrangement joins TRBV14 to TRBJ1-2; D might be TRBD1 (6 bases). Per germline, CDR1 SGHDN and CDR2 FVKESK. This CDR3 contains 14 residues. V dropped 4 bases and J dropped 6 bases, with 15 bases sitting between them. The CDR3 bases are TGTGCCAGCAGCCGATACAGGGACGGGGATGGCTACACCTTC. Its protein product is CASSRYRDGDGYTF.

This clone is a singleton in its sample. The CDR3 DNA sequence: TGTGCTAGTGCTCCGAGACAGGCCACAGATACGCAGTATTTT. It encodes CASAPRQATDTQYF. The chain couples TRBV12-5 to TRBJ2-3; possible D gene TRBD1, 6 bases. The CDR3 is made up of 14 amino acids. Germline CDR1 is LGHNT and CDR2 is FRNRAP. The ends were cut back, 7 bases at V and 2 bases at J, with 13 bases in the middle. Based on the CDR3 plus reference TRBV12-5 and TRBJ2-3, the full variable domain is DARVTQTPRHKVTEMGQEVTMRCQPILGHNTVFWYRQTMMQGLELLAYFRNRAPLDDSGMPKDRFSAEMPDATLATLKIQPSEPRDSAVYFCASAPRQATDTQYFGPGTRLTVL.

The CDR3 is CASTFAGGIDEKLFF. CDR3 coding DNA: TGTGCCAGCACCTTCGCAGGGGGGATCGACGAAAAACTGTTTTTT. V and J are TRBV5-6 and TRBJ1-4, with 7 bases identical to TRBD1. Germline CDR1 SGHDT, CDR2 YYEEEE. The junction had 13 bases not matched to a gene; V was cut back by 6 bases and J by 8 bases. The CDR3 totals 15 residues.

The rearrangement joins TRBV5-5 to TRBJ2-7; D ambiguous. The CDR3 contains 14 residues. The V end was cut by 2 bases, the J end by 1 base, with 10 bases between. Germline V gene data show CDR1 as SGHKS and CDR2 as YYEKEE (reference sequence). The CDR3 coding sequence is TGTGCCAGCAGCTTTCGCCCACTTTCCTACGAGCAGTACTTC. It is translated as CASSFRPLSYEQYF.

V usage is TRBV5-1 and J usage is TRBJ2-1; D remains ambiguous. The CDR3 extends over 13 amino acids. Looked up from germline, CDR1 is SGHRS and CDR2 is YFSETQ. Trimming pared 1 base from V and 5 bases from J, leaving 7 bases between. The CDR3 loop is CASSLTRNNEQFF. As DNA, the CDR3 is TGCGCCAGCAGCTTGACCAGAAACAATGAGCAGTTCTTC.

The gene calls are TRBV18 and TRBJ1-2, with a weak D call TRBD1 (6 bases). Germline CDR1 is KGHSH and CDR2 is LQKENI. V was pared by 0 bases and J by 2 bases, with 7 bases between. The length of the CDR3 is 14 residues. CDR3 nucleotides: TGTGCCAGCTCACCACCCCAGGGGAACTATGGCTACACCTTC. This codes for CASSPPQGNYGYTF.

V gene TRBV7-6 combines with J gene TRBJ1-5; 9 bases fit TRBD1. The CDR3 totals 17 residues. Trimming cost V 6 bases and J 3 bases; bases outside gene matches: 12. Per the germline V gene, CDR1 is SGHVS and CDR2 is FNYEAQ. In DNA form, the CDR3 reads TGTGCCAGCAGTCCTTTCGGGACAGGGTCAAACAATCAGCCCCAGCATTTT. It encodes CASSPFGTGSNNQPQHF.

The chain is built from TRBV4-1 and TRBJ1-1; 9 positions agree with TRBD1. The CDR3 totals 17 residues. Germline V CDR1 and CDR2: MGHRA, YSYEKL. V shed 2 bases, J shed 3 bases, and the junction held 10 bases outside the gene matches. In DNA form, the CDR3 reads TGCGCCAGCAGCCAAAGAGACTGGGACAGGGCCGACACTGAAGCTTTCTTT. Translation: CASSQRDWDRADTEAFF.